This passage covers 30 T cell receptor beta chains from one sample sequenced in a study of CD8+ T cells in alopecia areata. Extracted RNA was reverse transcribed, and the resulting cDNA served as sequencing template. Using immunoSEQ multiplex PCR, the repertoire was profiled, and TCRdb retains in-frame clones only, with some absent. The repertoire holds 200,000 to 250,000 clones, with 50% to 70% as singletons. Sample treatment: oral pan-JAK inhibitor, 5-10 mg twice daily. This material consisted of CD4+ T cells sorted from blood, taken at week 4, from a patient treated with tofacitinib. These receptor sequences come from a human donor with alopecia areata.

This chain uses TRBV29-1 with TRBJ1-1, with TRBD1 as a possible D gene (6 bases). V lost 5 bases and J 1 base, leaving 11 bases between the germline ends. CDR3 length equals 13 residues. Germline V CDR1 and CDR2: SQVTM, ANQGSEA. The CDR3 sequence is CSVKDRENTEAFF. The CDR3 region has the DNA TGCAGCGTTAAGGACAGAGAGAACACTGAAGCTTTCTTT.

This clone was counted a few times. The chain combines TRBV10-3 with TRBJ2-3; TRBD2 matches 9 bases. Losses at the gene ends were 6 bases for V and 2 bases for J; bases not matched to a gene: 3. CDR3 length: 14 amino acids. Per germline, CDR1 ENHRY and CDR2 SYGVKD. CDR3 nucleotides: TGTGCCATCAGCAAGCGGGGGGACACAGATACGCAGTATTTT. Translating it yields CAISKRGDTDTQYF.

This clone was seen a handful of times. The rearrangement links TRBV6-6 to TRBJ1-1, with 9 bases aligning to TRBD1. The V segment lost 4 bases and the J segment 1 base; nucleotides outside the gene matches: 4. CDR1 and CDR2 (germline): MNHNY, SVGAGI (reference sequence). The CDR3 has 15 residues. CDR3 in DNA: TGTGCCAGCAGTTCCCCGGACAGGGGGAACACTGAAGCTTTCTTT. This codes for CASSSPDRGNTEAFF.

This rearrangement joins TRBV30 to TRBJ2-7; D remains unclear. The germline gives CDR1 GTSNPN, CDR2 SVGIG (reference sequence). The CDR3 is 12 amino acids. The ends were cut back, 2 bases at V and 2 bases at J, with 7 bases in the middle. The DNA of the CDR3 is TGTGCCTGGAGTATGACACCCTACGAGCAGTACTTC. This translates into CAWSMTPYEQYF. Full variable domain (remainder filled in from reference TRBV30 and TRBJ2-7): SQTIHQWPATLVQPVGSPLSLECTVEGTSNPNLYWYRQAAGRGLQLLFYSVGIGQISSEVPQNLSASRPQDRQFILSSKKLLLSDSGFYLCAWSMTPYEQYFGPGTRLTVT.

With respect to this clone: The sample has other DNA sequences that encode this CDR3 too. The chain combines TRBV20-1 with TRBJ2-5; D unclear. V was pared by 3 bases and J by 4 bases, with 6 bases between. This CDR3 contains 11 residues. Germline V CDR1 and CDR2: DFQATT, SNEGSKA (reference sequence). CDR3 sequence: CSARQGETQYF. DNA of the CDR3: TGCAGTGCTAGGCAAGGAGAGACCCAGTACTTC.

The CDR3 reads CASGPDVGEQYF. DNA for the CDR3: TGTGCTAGTGGGCCGGACGTAGGCGAGCAGTACTTC. The chain couples TRBV12-5 to TRBJ2-7; the D is unclear. Germline V lookup: CDR1 LGHNT, CDR2 FRNRAP. There are 12 residues in the CDR3. The germline V and J ends were trimmed by 6 bases and 6 bases, with 12 bases remaining between them.

This clone was detected only a few times. The J gene is TRBJ2-7, the V gene TRBV29-1; D may be TRBD1 (5 bases). Germline CDR1 and CDR2: SQVTM and ANQGSEA. The CDR3 loop spans 14 amino acids. Deletions cut 0 bases from V and 0 bases from J, with 9 bases between. CDR3 sequence: CSVEDRQGSYEQYF. In nucleotides, the CDR3 is TGCAGCGTTGAAGATCGGCAGGGCTCCTACGAGCAGTACTTC.

The rearrangement uses TRBV11-3 and TRBJ2-3; tentative D call: TRBD2 (6 bases). V lost 0 bases and J 8 bases, leaving 15 bases between the germline ends. Germline V gene lookup returns CDR1 SGHNT and CDR2 YENEEA. The CDR3 covers 15 residues. This CDR3 is CASSLEGEVSITQYF. CDR3 bases: TGTGCCAGCAGCTTAGAGGGGGAGGTCTCGATTACGCAGTATTTT.

A few counts support this clone. The rearrangement links TRBV5-1 to TRBJ1-2, with a possible D match to TRBD1 (5 bases). CDR1 is SGHRS and CDR2 is YFSETQ in the germline V gene. The CDR3 is 13 residues long. V was trimmed by 5 bases and J by 2 bases, leaving 10 bases between them. CDR3: CASRAPGNYGYTF. The CDR3 bases are TGCGCCAGCAGAGCTCCAGGGAACTATGGCTACACCTTC.

The chain is built from TRBV12-5 and TRBJ2-5; D not certain. This CDR3 is built from 12 residues. Germline CDR1 LGHNT, CDR2 FRNRAP. Trimming pared 5 bases from V and 0 bases from J, leaving 4 bases between. The CDR3: CASGPNQETQYF. The CDR3 DNA follows: TGTGCTAGTGGTCCAAACCAAGAGACCCAGTACTTC.

The gene calls are TRBV4-3 and TRBJ2-1, with 7 nucleotides matching TRBD1. The CDR3 consists of 15 residues. Losses at the gene ends were 1 base for V and 4 bases for J; bases not matched to a gene: 4. The germline V gene encodes CDR1 LGHNA and CDR2 YSLEER. DNA for the CDR3: TGCGCCAGCAGCCAAGCGCCGGGACAGTACAATGAGCAGTTCTTC. Residues: CASSQAPGQYNEQFF.

The gene calls are TRBV7-9 and TRBJ2-3; 9 positions agree with TRBD2. Germline CDR1 reads SEHNR; CDR2 reads FQNEAQ (reference sequence). The length of the CDR3 is 15 residues. With 5 bases clipped from V and 0 bases from J, the junction kept 3 bases outside the gene matches. CDR3 in amino acids: CASSLGLASTDTQYF. Written as DNA, the CDR3 is TGTGCCAGCAGCCTGGGACTAGCTAGCACAGATACGCAGTATTTT.

The chain has TRBV30 and TRBJ2-3; D is perhaps TRBD1 or TRBD2 (5 bases each). The CDR3 runs to 15 residues. Germline CDR1 GTSNPN, CDR2 SVGIG (reference sequence). Trimming stripped 2 bases from V and 1 base from J, with 13 bases between. This CDR3 is CAWSRVGDGTDTQYF. The CDR3 coding sequence is TGTGCCTGGAGTCGAGTCGGGGACGGCACAGATACGCAGTATTTT.

The chain joins TRBV6-5 to TRBJ1-2; 10 bases map to TRBD1. The V segment lost 9 bases and the J segment 11 bases; nucleotides outside the gene matches: 12. Germline CDR1 reads MNHEY; CDR2 reads SVGAGI. The CDR3 has 13 amino acids. This CDR3 is CASSTGGRGWYTF. CDR3 coding DNA: TGTGCCAGTTCGACAGGGGGCAGGGGTTGGTACACCTTC.

The J gene is TRBJ1-1, the V gene TRBV5-6; D call uncertain. The CDR3 consists of 12 residues. The V and J ends lost 0 bases and 6 bases respectively, with 6 bases between them. Per germline, CDR1 SGHDT and CDR2 YYEEEE. The CDR3 DNA reads TGTGCCAGCAGCTTGGGAAAAGCTGAAGCTTTCTTT. Its translation is CASSLGKAEAFF.

CDR3 region: CASSLVGQSNQPQHF. In DNA, the CDR3 is TGTGCCAGCAGCTTAGTGGGTCAGAGCAATCAGCCCCAGCATTTT. The J gene is TRBJ1-5, the V gene TRBV7-9; D ambiguous. V lost 1 base to trimming and J lost 1 base, with 8 bases between them. The CDR3 is 15 residues long. CDR1 and CDR2 (germline): SEHNR, FQNEAQ (reference sequence). Combining the CDR3 with reference TRBV7-9 and TRBJ1-5 gives the whole variable domain DTGVSQNPRHKITKRGQNVTFRCDPISEHNRLYWYRQTLGQGPEFLTYFQNEAQLEKSRLLSDRFSAERPKGSFSTLEIQRTEQGDSAMYLCASSLVGQSNQPQHFGDGTRLSIL.

The rearrangement uses TRBV15 and TRBJ1-1; the D is unclear. Trimming stripped 5 bases from V and 0 bases from J, with 7 bases between. CDR3 length equals 13 residues. Germline CDR1 is LNHNV and CDR2 is YYDKDF (reference sequence). In nucleotides, the CDR3 is TGTGCCACCAGCGGACTCATGAACACTGAAGCTTTCTTT. Residues: CATSGLMNTEAFF.

This clone was recorded a few times. This chain joins TRBV5-1 and TRBJ1-1; the D is unclear. CDR3 length: 14 amino acids. V gave up 0 bases and J gave up 0 bases, with 6 bases separating them. Per the germline V gene, CDR1 is SGHRS and CDR2 is YFSETQ. The CDR3 protein is CASSLGAMNTEAFF. CDR3 coding DNA: TGCGCCAGCAGCTTGGGGGCGATGAACACTGAAGCTTTCTTT.

The genes are TRBV4-1 and TRBJ1-1; the D is unclear. V was pared by 7 bases and J by 3 bases, with 18 bases between. CDR3 length equals 15 residues. Germline values: CDR1 MGHRA, CDR2 YSYEKL. The CDR3 reads CASTTVPGSYTEAFF. The CDR3 coding sequence is TGCGCCAGCACTACCGTGCCAGGTTCGTACACTGAAGCTTTCTTT.

This chain links TRBV27 with TRBJ2-1; D might be TRBD2 (6 bases). Per the germline V gene, CDR1 is MNHEY and CDR2 is SMNVEV (reference sequence). The V end lost 8 bases, the J end lost 8 bases, and 13 bases lay between the germline ends. The length of the CDR3 is 12 residues. CDR3: CASSRRVDEQFF. For the CDR3, the DNA is TGTGCCAGCTCGCGGAGGGTCGATGAGCAGTTCTTC.

The chain has TRBV5-1 and TRBJ2-3; 9 nucleotides agree with TRBD2. CDR3 length equals 16 residues. Trimming at V came to 3 bases and at J to 5 bases, leaving 10 bases not matched to a gene. Germline CDR1 and CDR2: SGHRS and YFSETQ. The CDR3 DNA sequence: TGCGCCAGCAGCTCCCCAGCGGGGGGCGGAGTAGATACGCAGTATTTT. Its translation is CASSSPAGGGVDTQYF.

Comments on this clone: A read error may account for a junction end that differs from germline. The V and J genes are TRBV6-6 and TRBJ2-6; 12 positions match TRBD1. CDR1 is MNHNY, CDR2 SVGAGI, per germline (reference sequence). This CDR3 has 16 residues. In nucleotides, the CDR3 is TGTGCCAGCAGGGGACAGGGGGCCTCTGGTGCCAACGTCCTGACTTTC. This encodes CASRGQGASGANVLTF.

The gene calls are TRBV11-2 and TRBJ2-3, with 8 bases lining up with TRBD1. This CDR3 has 16 residues. Germline V CDR1 and CDR2: SGHAT, FQNNGV. J gave up 0 bases and V 3 bases, and 5 bases lay outside the gene matches. This CDR3 reads CASSFGTGFSTDTQYF. Here the CDR3 DNA reads TGTGCCAGCAGCTTTGGGACAGGCTTCAGCACAGATACGCAGTATTTT.

The V gene is TRBV29-1, the J gene TRBJ2-1, with 8 bases that match TRBD2. V lost 3 bases, J lost 8 bases, and 6 bases stayed unmatched. Germline assignment: CDR1 SQVTM and CDR2 ANQGSEA. CDR3 length: 13 amino acids. The CDR3 spells CSVDSGGHDEQFF. The CDR3, as DNA: TGCAGCGTTGACAGCGGGGGCCACGATGAGCAGTTCTTC.

The chain uses TRBV15 and TRBJ2-3; D may be TRBD1 (6 bases). From germline, CDR1 is LNHNV and CDR2 YYDKDF (reference sequence). This CDR3 spans 15 amino acids. V lost 9 bases and J 0 bases, leaving 16 bases between the germline ends. The DNA for the CDR3 is TGTGCCACTAAACCCGGACAGACTAGCACAGATACGCAGTATTTT. It yields the protein CATKPGQTSTDTQYF. The variable domain in full, completed from reference TRBV15 and TRBJ2-3, reads DAMVIQNPRYQVTQFGKPVTLSCSQTLNHNVMYWYQQKSSQAPKLLFHYYDKDFNNEADTPDNFQSRRPNTSFCFLDIRSPGLGDTAMYLCATKPGQTSTDTQYFGPGTRLTVL.

V gene TRBV11-2 combines with J gene TRBJ1-6; D ambiguous. Germline values: CDR1 SGHAT, CDR2 FQNNGV. The V gene lost 4 bases and the J gene lost 5 bases, with 18 bases spanning the gap. The CDR3 consists of 17 residues. The CDR3 protein is CASSSSPMARNNSPLHF. The CDR3 DNA follows: TGTGCCAGCAGCTCCTCCCCGATGGCCCGGAATAATTCACCCCTCCACTTT.

Comments on this clone: Other DNA sequences within the sample encode an identical CDR3. The V call is TRBV7-6, the J call TRBJ2-1, with TRBD2 matching 7 bases. Germline CDR1 and CDR2: SGHVS and FNYEAQ. Unmatched junction bases numbered 7, after V lost 5 bases and J lost 3 bases. The CDR3 is 15 residues long. This CDR3 is CASSDRLAGYNEQFF. CDR3 DNA: TGTGCCAGCAGCGATCGACTAGCCGGCTACAATGAGCAGTTCTTC.

The chain couples TRBV6-5 to TRBJ2-5; 7 positions agree with TRBD1. Germline-derived CDR1 and CDR2 are MNHEY and SVGAGI. This CDR3 spans 13 amino acids. With 0 bases clipped from V and 10 bases from J, the junction kept 5 bases outside the gene matches. The DNA of the CDR3 is TGTGCCAGCAGTTACTCGACAGGGTTTAGCCAGTACTTC. Its translation: CASSYSTGFSQYF.

This clone was counted a few times. The V and J genes are TRBV29-1 and TRBJ2-2; 10 bases fit TRBD1. V lost 3 bases, J lost 9 bases, and 13 bases stayed unmatched. The CDR3 runs 16 residues. Germline V gives CDR1 SQVTM, CDR2 ANQGSEA. The CDR3 loop reads CSVEMGQGLRGRELFF. For the CDR3, the DNA is TGCAGCGTTGAGATGGGACAGGGGTTGAGGGGCCGGGAGCTGTTTTTT.

DNA of the CDR3: TGCAGCGTTAGGACAGGGGGACAAGAGACCCAGTACTTC. Translated, it gives CSVRTGGQETQYF. V and J are TRBV29-1 and TRBJ2-5; 10 nucleotides agree with TRBD1. The V and J ends lost 5 bases and 2 bases, in that order; junction bases with no gene match: 2. The CDR3 has 13 amino acids. Germline V gives CDR1 SQVTM, CDR2 ANQGSEA.